This T cell receptor beta chain derives from a study of T-cell memory formation after mild COVID-19. 5'RACE with constant-segment primers built TCRalpha and TCRbeta cDNA libraries with UMIs. Via MiXCR, TCRdb re-called the 5' RACE reads, giving one row per CDR3 protein. The profile shows about 350,000 distinct CDR3 sequences, around 15% of them singletons. The junction had 2 bases not matched to a gene; V was cut back by 7 bases and J by 2 bases. The length of the CDR3 is 14 residues. From germline, CDR1 is SNHLY and CDR2 FYNNEI. The TCR comes from a man younger than 35 who had mild COVID-19 (a few samples of this study predate the infection). Cell type and time point are not known. Sample: PBMCs or a T cell subset sorted from them (not recorded which). V and J are TRBV2 and TRBJ2-2, with 9 bases aligning to TRBD1. CDR3 protein: CASTGQGNTGELFF. CDR3 bases: TGTGCCAGCACGGGACAGGGTAACACCGGGGAGCTGTTTTTT.